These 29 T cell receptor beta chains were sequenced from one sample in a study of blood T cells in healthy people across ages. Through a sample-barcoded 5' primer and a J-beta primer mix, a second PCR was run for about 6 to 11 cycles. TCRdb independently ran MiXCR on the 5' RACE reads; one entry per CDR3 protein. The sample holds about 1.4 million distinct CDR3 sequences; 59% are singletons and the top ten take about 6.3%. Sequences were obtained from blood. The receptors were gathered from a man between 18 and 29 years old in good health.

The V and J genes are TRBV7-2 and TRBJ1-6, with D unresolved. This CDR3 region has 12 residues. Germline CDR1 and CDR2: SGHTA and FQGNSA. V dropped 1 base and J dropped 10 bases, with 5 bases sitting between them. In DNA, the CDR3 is TGTGCCAGCAGCTTAGTGAGATCACCCCTCCACTTT. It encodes CASSLVRSPLHF.

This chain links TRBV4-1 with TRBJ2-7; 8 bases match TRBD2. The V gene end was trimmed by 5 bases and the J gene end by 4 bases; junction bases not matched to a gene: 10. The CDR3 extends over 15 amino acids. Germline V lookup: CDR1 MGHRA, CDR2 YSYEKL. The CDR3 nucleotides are TGCGCCAGCAGCAACTACGCGGGGGGCTCGTACGAGCAGTACTTC. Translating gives CASSNYAGGSYEQYF.

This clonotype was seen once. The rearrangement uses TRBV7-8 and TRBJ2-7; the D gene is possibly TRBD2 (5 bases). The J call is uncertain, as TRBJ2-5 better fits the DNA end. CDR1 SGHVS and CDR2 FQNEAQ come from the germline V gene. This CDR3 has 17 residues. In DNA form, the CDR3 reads TGTGCCAGCAGCTTAGGAGGGCGCGGGCGGCTAATAGGGACCCAGTACTTC. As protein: CASSLGGRGRLIGTQYF.

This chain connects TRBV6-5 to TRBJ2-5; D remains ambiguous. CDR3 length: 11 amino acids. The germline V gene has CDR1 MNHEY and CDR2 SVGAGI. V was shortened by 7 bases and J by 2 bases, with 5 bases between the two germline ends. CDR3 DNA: TGTGCCAGCACGAAACAAGAGACCCAGTACTTC. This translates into CASTKQETQYF.

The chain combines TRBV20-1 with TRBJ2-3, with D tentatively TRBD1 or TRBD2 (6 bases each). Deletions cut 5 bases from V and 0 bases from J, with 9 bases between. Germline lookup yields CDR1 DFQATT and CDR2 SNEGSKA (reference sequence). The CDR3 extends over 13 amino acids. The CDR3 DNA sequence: TGCAGTGCTGAGGGGGGCAGCACAGATACGCAGTATTTT. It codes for CSAEGGSTDTQYF.

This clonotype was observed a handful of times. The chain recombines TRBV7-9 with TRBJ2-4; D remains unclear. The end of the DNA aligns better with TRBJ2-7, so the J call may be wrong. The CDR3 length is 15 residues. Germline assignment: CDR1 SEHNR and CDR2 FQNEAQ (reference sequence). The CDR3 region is CASSPHPDGFYEQYF. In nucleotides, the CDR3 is TGTGCCAGCAGCCCCCACCCGGACGGTTTCTACGAGCAGTACTTC.

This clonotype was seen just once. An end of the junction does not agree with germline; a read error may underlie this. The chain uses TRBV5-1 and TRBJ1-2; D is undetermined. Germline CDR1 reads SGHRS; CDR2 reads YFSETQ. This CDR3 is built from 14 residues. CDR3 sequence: CASSLAWLSYGYTF. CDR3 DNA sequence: TGCGCCAGCAGTTTGGCGTGGTTGAGCTATGGCTACACCTTC.

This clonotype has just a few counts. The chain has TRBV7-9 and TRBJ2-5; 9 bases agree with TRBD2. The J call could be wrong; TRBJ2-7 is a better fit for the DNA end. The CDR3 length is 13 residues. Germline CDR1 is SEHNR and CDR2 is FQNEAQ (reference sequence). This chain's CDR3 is CASSTGLANEQYF. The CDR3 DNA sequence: TGTGCCAGCAGCACCGGACTAGCGAACGAGCAGTACTTC.

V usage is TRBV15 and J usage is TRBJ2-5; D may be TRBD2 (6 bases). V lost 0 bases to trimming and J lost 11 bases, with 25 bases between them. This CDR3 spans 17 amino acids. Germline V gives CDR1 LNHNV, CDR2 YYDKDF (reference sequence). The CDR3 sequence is CATSREFSRTTTGEQYF. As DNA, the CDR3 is TGTGCCACCAGCAGAGAATTCTCCCGGACAACTACGGGGGAGCAGTACTTC. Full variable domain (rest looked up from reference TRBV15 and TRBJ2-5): DAMVIQNPRYQVTQFGKPVTLSCSQTLNHNVMYWYQQKSSQAPKLLFHYYDKDFNNEADTPDNFQSRRPNTSFCFLDIRSPGLGDTAMYLCATSREFSRTTTGEQYFGPGTRLLVL.

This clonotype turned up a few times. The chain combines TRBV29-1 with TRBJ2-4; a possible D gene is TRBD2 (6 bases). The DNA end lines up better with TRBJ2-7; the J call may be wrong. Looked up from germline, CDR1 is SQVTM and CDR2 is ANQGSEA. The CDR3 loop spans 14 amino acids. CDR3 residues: CSVEDSPGRHEQYF. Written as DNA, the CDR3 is TGCAGCGTTGAAGATAGTCCAGGGAGGCACGAGCAGTACTTC.

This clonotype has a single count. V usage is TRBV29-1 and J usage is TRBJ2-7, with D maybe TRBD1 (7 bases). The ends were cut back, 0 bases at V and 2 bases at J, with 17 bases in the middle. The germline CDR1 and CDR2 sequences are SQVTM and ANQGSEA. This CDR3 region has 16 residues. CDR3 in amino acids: CSVEDVGRGETYEQYF. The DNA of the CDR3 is TGCAGCGTTGAAGACGTGGGCAGGGGGGAGACCTACGAGCAGTACTTC.

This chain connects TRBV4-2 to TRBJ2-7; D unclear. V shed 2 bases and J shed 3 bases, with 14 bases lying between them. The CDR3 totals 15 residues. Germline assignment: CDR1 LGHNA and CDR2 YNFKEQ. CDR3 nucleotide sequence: TGTGCCAGCAGCCAATCTGGCTACTTGGGCTACGAGCAGTACTTC. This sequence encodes CASSQSGYLGYEQYF.

The CDR3 DNA follows: TGCGCCAGCAGCCAAGTCCACGTAGCGGGGAGAACTTACAATGAGCAGTTCTTC. Protein product: CASSQVHVAGRTYNEQFF. The chain combines TRBV4-3 with TRBJ2-1; 8 nucleotides match TRBD2. The CDR3 extends over 18 amino acids. V trimming: 1 base; J trimming: 4 bases; junction bases outside the gene matches: 12. Germline assignment: CDR1 LGHNA and CDR2 YSLEER.

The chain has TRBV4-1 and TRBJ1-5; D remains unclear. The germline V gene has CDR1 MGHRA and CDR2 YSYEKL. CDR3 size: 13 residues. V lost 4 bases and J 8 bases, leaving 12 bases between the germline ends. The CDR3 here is CASSLAIREPQHF. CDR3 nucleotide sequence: TGCGCCAGCAGCCTCGCGATTCGGGAGCCCCAGCATTTT.

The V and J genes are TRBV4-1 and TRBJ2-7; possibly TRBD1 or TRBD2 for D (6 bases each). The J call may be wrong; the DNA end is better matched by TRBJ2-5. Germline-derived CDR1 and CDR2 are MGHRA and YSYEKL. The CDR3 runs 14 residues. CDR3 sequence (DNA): TGCGCCAGCAGCCAAGGGGGGGCCTTCGAGACCCAGTACTTC. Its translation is CASSQGGAFETQYF.

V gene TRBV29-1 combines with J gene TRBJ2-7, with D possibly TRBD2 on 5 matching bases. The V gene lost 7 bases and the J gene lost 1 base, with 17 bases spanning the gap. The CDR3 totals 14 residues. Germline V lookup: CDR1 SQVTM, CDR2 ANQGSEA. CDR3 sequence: CSALAEEGSYEQYF. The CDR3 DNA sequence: TGCAGCGCCCTAGCCGAGGAAGGATCCTACGAGCAGTACTTC.

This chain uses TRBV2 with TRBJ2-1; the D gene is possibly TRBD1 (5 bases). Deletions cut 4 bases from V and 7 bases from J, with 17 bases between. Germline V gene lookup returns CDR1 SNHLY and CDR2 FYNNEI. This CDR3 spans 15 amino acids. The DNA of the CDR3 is TGTGCCAGCAGTGCCAGGGTTTGGATTGGGAATGAGCAGTTCTTC. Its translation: CASSARVWIGNEQFF.

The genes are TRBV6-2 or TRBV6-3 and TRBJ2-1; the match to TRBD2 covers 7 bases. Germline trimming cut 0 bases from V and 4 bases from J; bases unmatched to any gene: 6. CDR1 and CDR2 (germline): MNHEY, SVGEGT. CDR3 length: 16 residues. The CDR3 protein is CASSYSGAGLYNEQFF. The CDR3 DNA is TGTGCCAGCAGTTACTCTGGAGCGGGACTATACAATGAGCAGTTCTTC.

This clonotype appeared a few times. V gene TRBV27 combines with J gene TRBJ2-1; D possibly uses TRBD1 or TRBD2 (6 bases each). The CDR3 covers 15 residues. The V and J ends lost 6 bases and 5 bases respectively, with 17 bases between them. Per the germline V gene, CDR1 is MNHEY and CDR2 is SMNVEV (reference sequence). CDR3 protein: CASSLGGSFNNEQFF. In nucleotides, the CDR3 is TGTGCCAGCAGCCTAGGGGGGAGTTTCAACAATGAGCAGTTCTTC.

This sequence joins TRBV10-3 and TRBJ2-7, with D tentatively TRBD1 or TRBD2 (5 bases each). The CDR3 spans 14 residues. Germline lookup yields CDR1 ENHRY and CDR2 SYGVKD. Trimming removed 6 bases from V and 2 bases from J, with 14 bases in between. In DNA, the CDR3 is TGTGCCATCAGCCGTGTTGGGGACCCCTACGAGCAGTACTTC. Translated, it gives CAISRVGDPYEQYF.

Here the CDR3 reads CASSFLTGGFGELFF. The CDR3 nucleotides read TGTGCCAGCAGTTTCTTGACAGGGGGCTTCGGGGAGCTGTTTTTT. The chain joins TRBV27 to TRBJ2-2, with 10 bases matching TRBD1. V was pared by 3 bases and J by 7 bases, with 5 bases of the junction left unmatched. CDR3 size: 15 residues. Germline V gene lookup returns CDR1 MNHEY and CDR2 SMNVEV (reference sequence).

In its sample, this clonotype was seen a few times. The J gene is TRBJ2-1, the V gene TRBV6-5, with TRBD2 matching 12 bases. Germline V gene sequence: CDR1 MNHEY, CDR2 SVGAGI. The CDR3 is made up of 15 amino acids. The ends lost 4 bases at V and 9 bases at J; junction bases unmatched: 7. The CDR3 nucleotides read TGTGCCAGCAGTTTGACTAGCGGGAGTGATGCTGAGCAGTTCTTC. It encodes CASSLTSGSDAEQFF.

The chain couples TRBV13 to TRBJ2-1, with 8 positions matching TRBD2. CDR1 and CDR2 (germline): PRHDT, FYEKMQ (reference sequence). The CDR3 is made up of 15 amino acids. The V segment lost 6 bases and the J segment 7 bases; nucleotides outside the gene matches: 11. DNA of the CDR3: TGTGCCAGCAGTACCCCAGCGGGAGATCTGAATGAGCAGTTCTTC. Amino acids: CASSTPAGDLNEQFF.

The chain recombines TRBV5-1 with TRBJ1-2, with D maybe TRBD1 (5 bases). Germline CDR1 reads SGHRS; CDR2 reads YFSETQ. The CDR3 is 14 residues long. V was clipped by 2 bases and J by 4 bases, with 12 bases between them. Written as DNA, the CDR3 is TGCGCCAGCAGCTTCAGGGACCTGGGCTATGGCTACACCTTC. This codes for CASSFRDLGYGYTF.

CDR3 nucleotide sequence: TGTGCCAGCAGCTCACCCCGGGCTAGCGGGGGGAAAAACAATGAGCAGTTCTTC. Translating it yields CASSSPRASGGKNNEQFF. This chain links TRBV7-8 with TRBJ2-1; 11 nucleotides match TRBD2. From germline, CDR1 is SGHVS and CDR2 FQNEAQ. CDR3 size: 18 residues. V was clipped by 4 bases and J by 5 bases; unmatched bases: 13.

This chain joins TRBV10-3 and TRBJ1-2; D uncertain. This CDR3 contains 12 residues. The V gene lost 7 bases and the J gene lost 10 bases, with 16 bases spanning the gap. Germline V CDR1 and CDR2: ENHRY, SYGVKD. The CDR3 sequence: CAIKVEAQLYTF. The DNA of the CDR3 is TGTGCCATCAAAGTTGAGGCACAGCTCTACACCTTC.

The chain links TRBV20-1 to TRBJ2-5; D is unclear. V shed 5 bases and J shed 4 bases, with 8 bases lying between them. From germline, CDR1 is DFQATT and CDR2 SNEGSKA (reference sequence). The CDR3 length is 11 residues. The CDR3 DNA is TGCAGTGCTGAGAAGGGAGAGACCCAGTACTTC. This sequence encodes CSAEKGETQYF.

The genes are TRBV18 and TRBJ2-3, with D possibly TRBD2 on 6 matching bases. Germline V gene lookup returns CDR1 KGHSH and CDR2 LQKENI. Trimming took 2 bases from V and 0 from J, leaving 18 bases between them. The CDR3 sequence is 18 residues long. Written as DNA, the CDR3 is TGTGCCAGCTCACCAATAGGAGGGAGCGGAACTAGCACAGATACGCAGTATTTT. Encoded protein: CASSPIGGSGTSTDTQYF. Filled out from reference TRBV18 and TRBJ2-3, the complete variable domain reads NAGVMQNPRHLVRRRGQEARLRCSPMKGHSHVYWYRQLPEEGLKFMVYLQKENIIDESGMPKERFSAEFPKEGPSILRIQQVVRGDSAAYFCASSPIGGSGTSTDTQYFGPGTRLTVL.

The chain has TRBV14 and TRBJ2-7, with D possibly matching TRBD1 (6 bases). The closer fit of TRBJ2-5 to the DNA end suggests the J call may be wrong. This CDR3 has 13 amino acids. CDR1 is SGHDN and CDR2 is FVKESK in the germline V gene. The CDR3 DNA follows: TGTGCCAGCAGCCTTGGGACATTGAAGACCCAGTACTTC. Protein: CASSLGTLKTQYF.